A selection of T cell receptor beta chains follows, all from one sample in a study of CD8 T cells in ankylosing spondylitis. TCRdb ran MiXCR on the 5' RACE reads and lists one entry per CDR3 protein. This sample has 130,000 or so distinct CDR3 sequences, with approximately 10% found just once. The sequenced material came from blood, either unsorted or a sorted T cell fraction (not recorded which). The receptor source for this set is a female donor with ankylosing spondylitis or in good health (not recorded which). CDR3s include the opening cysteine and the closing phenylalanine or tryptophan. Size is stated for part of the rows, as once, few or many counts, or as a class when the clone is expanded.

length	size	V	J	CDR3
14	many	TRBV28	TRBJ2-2	CASSRRKDTGELFF
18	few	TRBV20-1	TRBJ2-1	CSARETFRGTGEYNEQFF
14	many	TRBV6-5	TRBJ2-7	CASSSLSRTYEQYF
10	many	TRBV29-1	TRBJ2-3	CSDFGDTQYF
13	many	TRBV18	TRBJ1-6	CASSPSTDPPLHF
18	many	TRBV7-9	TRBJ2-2	CASSPKLRLAGITGELFF
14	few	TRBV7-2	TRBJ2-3	CASSLDRGRDTQYF
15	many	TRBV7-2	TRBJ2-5	CASSLGGTSVETQYF
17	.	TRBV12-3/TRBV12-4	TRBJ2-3	CASSLAPTITSTDTQYF
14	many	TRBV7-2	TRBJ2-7	CASSLAGQSPEQYF
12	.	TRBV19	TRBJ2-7	CASSTSGGEQYF